This entry features one T cell receptor (beta chain) sequence. Participants were aged about 18 to 100 years, lived in 24 US areas, and enrolled virtually. Data came from immunoSEQ multiplex PCR; TCRdb stores just in-frame clones and leaves some out. Counted here are more than 150,000 clones, 78% occurring once; the ten biggest clones make up approximately 15%. The data were taken from a study of blood T cell repertoires in COVID-19. The source of this sequence is a woman aged 50 to 60 who had recovered from COVID-19. Material for sequencing was PBMCs or T cells enriched from blood (not recorded which).

This CDR3 reads CASRLIGTDTQYF. Here the CDR3 DNA reads TGTGCCAGCAGACTAATAGGCACAGATACGCAGTATTTT. The chain is built from TRBV27 and TRBJ2-3; D ambiguous. Germline V gives CDR1 MNHEY, CDR2 SMNVEV (reference sequence). This CDR3 comprises 13 residues. Deletions cut 6 bases from V and 1 base from J, with 8 bases between.